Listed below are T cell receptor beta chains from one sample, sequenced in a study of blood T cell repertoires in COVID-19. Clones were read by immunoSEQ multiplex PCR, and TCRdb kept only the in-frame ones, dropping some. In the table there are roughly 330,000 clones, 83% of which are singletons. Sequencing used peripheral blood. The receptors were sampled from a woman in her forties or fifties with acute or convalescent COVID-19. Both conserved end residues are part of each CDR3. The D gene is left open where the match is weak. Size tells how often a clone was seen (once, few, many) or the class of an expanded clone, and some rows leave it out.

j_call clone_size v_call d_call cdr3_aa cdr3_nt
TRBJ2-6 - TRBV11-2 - CASSLDQTGSVSGANVLTF TGTGCCAGCAGCTTAGATCAGACAGGATCAGTCTCTGGGGCCAACGTCCTGACTTTC
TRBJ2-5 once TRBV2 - CASSILRNRETQYF TGTGCCAGCAGTATCCTCAGGAATAGGGAGACCCAGTACTTC
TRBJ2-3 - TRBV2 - CASSELGDSTDTQYF TGTGCCAGCAGTGAACTAGGAGATAGCACAGATACGCAGTATTTT
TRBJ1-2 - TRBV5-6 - CASEQGNYGYTF TGTGCCAGCGAACAGGGCAACTATGGCTACACCTTC
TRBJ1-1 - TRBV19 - CASSIGETEAFF TGTGCCAGTAGTATTGGGGAGACTGAAGCTTTCTTT
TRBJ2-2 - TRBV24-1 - CATSDKGVITGELFF TGTGCCACCAGTGATAAAGGGGTTATCACCGGGGAGCTGTTTTTT
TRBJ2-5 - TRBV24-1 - CATSETAWETQYF TGTGCCACCAGTGAAACCGCGTGGGAGACCCAGTACTTC
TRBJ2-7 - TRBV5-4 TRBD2 CASSLARSGRAYEQYF TGTGCCAGCAGCTTGGCTCGTAGCGGGAGGGCCTACGAGCAGTACTTC
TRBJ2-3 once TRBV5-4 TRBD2 CASNSGGLTDTQYF TGTGCCAGCAATAGCGGGGGCCTCACAGATACGCAGTATTTT
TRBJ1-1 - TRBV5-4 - CASSSFGGGAFF TGTGCCAGCAGCTCGTTCGGAGGCGGAGCTTTCTTT
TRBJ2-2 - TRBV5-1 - CASSLDRAGELFF TGCGCCAGCAGCTTGGACAGGGCCGGGGAGCTGTTTTTT
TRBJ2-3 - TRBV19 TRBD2 CASSGAGGNTDTQYF TGTGCCAGTAGCGGAGCGGGGGGCAACACAGATACGCAGTATTTT
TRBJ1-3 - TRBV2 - CASTLGGTGNTIYF TGTGCCAGCACCCTGGGGGGTACCGGAAACACCATATATTTT
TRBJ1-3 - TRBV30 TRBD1 CAGRGPGNTIYF TGTGCCGGCAGGGGGCCTGGAAACACCATATATTTT
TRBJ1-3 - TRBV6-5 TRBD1 CASSLRQGGNTIYF TGTGCCAGCAGTCTCCGACAGGGGGGAAACACCATATATTTT
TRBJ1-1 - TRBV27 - CASSLLSSRVEAFF TGTGCCAGCAGTTTACTGAGCTCTCGAGTTGAAGCTTTCTTT
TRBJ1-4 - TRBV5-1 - CASSLIGGEKLFF TGCGCCAGCAGCTTAATAGGGGGTGAAAAACTGTTTTTT
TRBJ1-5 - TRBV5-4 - CASSLQQGPQHF TGTGCCAGCAGCTTACAACAGGGTCCCCAGCATTTT
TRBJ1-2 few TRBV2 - CASSEVSAREHSGYTF TGTGCCAGCAGTGAAGTGTCTGCCAGGGAACACTCTGGCTACACCTTC
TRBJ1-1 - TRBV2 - CASTKGPMNTEAFF TGTGCCAGCACCAAGGGGCCCATGAACACTGAAGCTTTCTTT
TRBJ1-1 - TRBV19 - CASSIDKTGLNTEAFF TGTGCCAGTAGTATAGATAAGACAGGATTGAACACTGAAGCTTTCTTT
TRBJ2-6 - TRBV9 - CASSPQYSGANVLTF TGTGCCAGCAGCCCTCAGTATTCTGGGGCCAACGTCCTGACTTTC
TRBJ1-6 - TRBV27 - CASSRGGAADNSPLHF TGTGCCAGCAGTCGGGGGGGCGCTGCTGATAATTCACCCCTCCACTTT
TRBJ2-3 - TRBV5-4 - CASSLGTVPGTDTQYF TGTGCCAGCAGCCTTGGCACCGTTCCAGGCACAGATACGCAGTATTTT
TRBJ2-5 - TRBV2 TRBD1 CASTLDRGEETQYF TGTGCCAGCACTCTGGACAGGGGCGAAGAGACCCAGTACTTC
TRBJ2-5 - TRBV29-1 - CSAQTQETQYF TGCAGCGCTCAGACACAAGAGACCCAGTACTTC
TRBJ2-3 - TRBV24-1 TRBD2 CATSDPGRNTDTQYF TGTGCCACCAGTGATCCCGGGAGGAACACAGATACGCAGTATTTT
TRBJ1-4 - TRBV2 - CASTAGGAANEKLFF TGTGCCAGCACCGCCGGCGGGGCGGCTAATGAAAAACTGTTTTTT
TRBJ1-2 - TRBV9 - CASSPGTRKNGYTF TGTGCCAGCAGCCCGGGGACAAGGAAAAATGGCTACACCTTC
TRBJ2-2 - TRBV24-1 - CATSDWSGDTGELFF TGTGCCACCAGTGATTGGTCGGGGGACACCGGGGAGCTGTTTTTT
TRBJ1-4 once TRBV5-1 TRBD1 CASSLGIGTVNEKLFF TGCGCCAGCAGCTTGGGGATCGGGACAGTTAATGAAAAACTGTTTTTT
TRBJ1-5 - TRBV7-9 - CASSDMGLNQPQHF TGTGCCAGCAGCGATATGGGACTAAATCAGCCCCAGCATTTT
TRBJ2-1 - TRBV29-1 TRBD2 CSVNPSTSGTYNEQFF TGCAGCGTCAACCCTTCGACTAGCGGGACCTACAATGAGCAGTTCTTC
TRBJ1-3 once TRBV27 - CASSSPGSGNTIYF TGTGCCAGCAGTTCCCCCGGCTCTGGAAACACCATATATTTT
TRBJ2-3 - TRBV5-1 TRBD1 CASAGTGAPNTQYF TGCGCCAGCGCCGGGACAGGGGCGCCAAATACGCAGTATTTT
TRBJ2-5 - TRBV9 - CASSVSGTGQETQYF TGTGCCAGCAGCGTTTCCGGGACTGGCCAAGAGACCCAGTACTTC
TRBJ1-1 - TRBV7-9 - CASSLEGVEAFF TGTGCCAGCAGCTTAGAAGGGGTTGAAGCTTTCTTT
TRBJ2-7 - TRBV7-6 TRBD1 CASSPKGQDASYEQYF TGTGCCAGCAGCCCCAAAGGACAGGATGCATCCTACGAGCAGTACTTC
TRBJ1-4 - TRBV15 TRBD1 CATSGTGEKLFF TGTGCCACCAGCGGGACAGGGGAAAAACTGTTTTTT
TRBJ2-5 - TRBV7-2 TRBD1 CASSLDRGQLMETQYF TGTGCCAGCAGCTTAGACAGGGGGCAGTTAATGGAGACCCAGTACTTC
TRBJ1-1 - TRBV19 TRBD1 CASSDRGTEAFF TGTGCCAGCTCGGACAGGGGGACTGAAGCTTTCTTT
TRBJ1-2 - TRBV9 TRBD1 CASSVGQGPYGYTF TGTGCCAGCAGCGTTGGACAGGGGCCCTATGGCTACACCTTC
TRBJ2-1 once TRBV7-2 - CASSHKARAGYNEQFF TGTGCCAGCAGCCATAAGGCTCGAGCGGGCTACAATGAGCAGTTCTTC
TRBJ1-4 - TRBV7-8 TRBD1 CASSLGQGAANEKLFF TGTGCCAGCAGCCTTGGACAGGGGGCGGCTAATGAAAAACTGTTTTTT
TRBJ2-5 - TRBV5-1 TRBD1 CASSGTGGQETQYF TGCGCCAGCAGCGGAACAGGGGGCCAGGAGACCCAGTACTTC